Sequencing of this T cell receptor beta chain was carried out in a study of blood T cell repertoires in COVID-19. The V gene's germline CDR1 is LGHDT and CDR2 YNNKEL (reference sequence). V was pared by 5 bases and J by 6 bases, with 10 bases of the junction left unmatched. This CDR3 contains 16 residues. Libraries were prepared by immunoSEQ multiplex PCR; TCRdb keeps only in-frame clonotypes and omits some of them. The repertoire holds a few hundred thousand clones, with roughly 91% as singletons. The rearrangement uses TRBV3-1 (or the pseudogene TRBV3-2) and TRBJ2-2; TRBD1 aligns across 9 bases. Material for sequencing was peripheral blood. This TCR was recovered from a woman in her twenties or thirties with COVID-19, enrolled during active disease. This CDR3 reads CASSAGQGIRSGELFF. The CDR3 DNA reads as TGTGCCAGCAGCGCCGGACAGGGGATTCGTTCCGGGGAGCTGTTTTTT.